One T cell receptor (beta chain) is described in this entry. Relative to the germline gene, one junction end is altered; a read error may explain this. The source of the sample is a study of cytomegalovirus exposure and HLA in healthy donors. PCR employed 60 Vbeta and 13 Jbeta primers. The repertoire was sequenced with immunoSEQ multiplex PCR; TCRdb's copy has only in-frame clones and lacks some. The sample has 130,000 or so clones; approximately 80% are singletons. The CDR3 length is 15 residues. Germline V lookup: CDR1 SGHTA, CDR2 FQGNSA. This rearrangement joins TRBV7-2 to TRBJ2-6; tentative D call: TRBD2 (6 bases). The TCR sequence derives from a man between 18 and 29 years old in good health and CMV-seropositive. What was sequenced was PBMCs. CDR3 amino acids: CASSSQRAGANGLTF. CDR3 nucleotides: TGTGCCAGCAGCTCCCAGCGGGCTGGGGCCAACGGCCTGACTTTC. The full variable domain, its missing parts supplied by reference TRBV7-2 and TRBJ2-6, is GAGVSQSPSNKVTEKGKDVELRCDPISGHTALYWYRQSLGQGLEFLIYFQGNSAPDKSGLPSDRFSAERTGGSVSTLTIQRTQQEDSAVYLCASSSQRAGANGLTFGAGSRLTVL.